This entry lists 9 T cell receptor beta chains sequenced from one sample in a study of T cell clones after liver transplantation. Sequenced by immunoSEQ multiplex PCR; TCRdb stores in-frame clones only, minus some. The sample yields 50,000 to 55,000 clones, 70% to 75% seen once. Sequencing used CD4+ T cells from blood, obtained about 56 months after liver transplant. These receptors were collected from a human patient who received a liver transplant. Part of the T cell pool may stem from the graft donor.

The chain is built from TRBV2 and TRBJ2-1; D gene ambiguous. Germline loops: CDR1 SNHLY, CDR2 FYNNEI. CDR3 size: 11 residues. V was cut by 0 bases and J by 8 bases, with 2 bases left in between. For the CDR3, the DNA is TGTGCCAGCAGTGAAGCGTATGAGCAGTTCTTC. Translation: CASSEAYEQFF.

The chain employs TRBV6-1 and TRBJ2-2; TRBD1 or TRBD2 may be the D gene (5 bases each). The CDR3 contains 14 residues. Germline CDR1 and CDR2: MNHNS and SASEGT. Trimming took off 6 bases at V and 5 bases at J, with 13 bases between the two ends. CDR3: CASRSPEGTGELFF. In DNA, the CDR3 is TGTGCCAGCAGATCCCCTGAGGGGACCGGGGAGCTGTTTTTT.

The V gene is TRBV7-3, the J gene TRBJ2-7, with a possible D match to TRBD2 (6 bases). Per germline, CDR1 SGHTA and CDR2 FQGTGA. V was shortened by 1 base and J by 5 bases, with 12 bases between the two germline ends. The CDR3 spans 14 residues. The CDR3 region is CASSLRGVKDEQYF. As DNA, the CDR3 is TGTGCCAGCAGCTTAAGGGGGGTGAAGGACGAGCAGTACTTC.

The V and J genes are TRBV5-6 and TRBJ1-5, with a possible D match to TRBD1 (6 bases). Germline CDR1 SGHDT, CDR2 YYEEEE. This CDR3 is built from 15 residues. Trimming took off 3 bases at V and 0 bases at J, with 10 bases between the two ends. CDR3 sequence (DNA): TGTGCCAGCAGCTGGGGGCCAGATAGCAATCAGCCCCAGCATTTT. Its translation is CASSWGPDSNQPQHF. Variable domain in full (rest from reference TRBV5-6 and TRBJ1-5): DAGVTQSPTHLIKTRGQQVTLRCSPKSGHDTVSWYQQALGQGPQFIFQYYEEEERQRGNFPDRFSGHQFPNYSSELNVNALLLGDSALYLCASSWGPDSNQPQHFGDGTRLSIL.

This sequence joins TRBV4-1 and TRBJ2-3; 12 bases map to TRBD2. J gave up 6 bases and V 6 bases, and 7 bases lay outside the gene matches. CDR1 and CDR2 from the germline V gene are MGHRA and YSYEKL. The CDR3 extends over 15 amino acids. CDR3 in DNA: TGCGCCAGCAGTCGTACACTAGCGGGGGGTGATACGCAGTATTTT. It encodes CASSRTLAGGDTQYF.

J is TRBJ2-1 and V is TRBV7-9; D is possibly TRBD1 (6 bases). This CDR3 region has 15 residues. Trimming took 7 bases from V and 7 from J, leaving 20 bases between them. CDR1 is SEHNR and CDR2 is FQNEAQ in the germline V gene (reference sequence). CDR3 sequence reads: CASTDDRIYNNEQFF. In DNA form, the CDR3 reads TGTGCCAGCACCGACGACAGGATCTACAATAATGAGCAGTTCTTC.

Turning to this clone: Mismatch with germline at one junction end may stem from a read error. The chain joins TRBV5-1 to TRBJ1-4, with 7 bases aligning to TRBD1. CDR3 length: 15 amino acids. Germline loops: CDR1 SGHRS, CDR2 YFSETQ. The CDR3 coding sequence is TGCGCCAGCAGCCTACAGGGGAATGCTAAAGAAAAACTGTTTTTT. It codes for CASSLQGNAKEKLFF.

This rearrangement joins TRBV7-2 to TRBJ2-7, with 9 bases matching TRBD1. The CDR3 covers 13 residues. Germline V CDR1 and CDR2: SGHTA, FQGNSA. The junction had 5 bases not matched to a gene; V was cut back by 5 bases and J by 6 bases. DNA for the CDR3: TGTGCCAGCAGCGAGGGGGACAGGGTCGAGCAGTACTTC. Translation gives CASSEGDRVEQYF.

J is TRBJ1-4 and V is TRBV5-1; tentative D call: TRBD1 (6 bases). The CDR3 has 16 residues. CDR1 and CDR2 from the germline V gene are SGHRS and YFSETQ. V was shortened by 3 bases and J by 8 bases, with 20 bases between the two germline ends. CDR3 sequence (DNA): TGCGCCAGCAGCTCCAACGTACAGGGAGGAGGAGAAAAACTGTTTTTT. It yields the protein CASSSNVQGGGEKLFF.